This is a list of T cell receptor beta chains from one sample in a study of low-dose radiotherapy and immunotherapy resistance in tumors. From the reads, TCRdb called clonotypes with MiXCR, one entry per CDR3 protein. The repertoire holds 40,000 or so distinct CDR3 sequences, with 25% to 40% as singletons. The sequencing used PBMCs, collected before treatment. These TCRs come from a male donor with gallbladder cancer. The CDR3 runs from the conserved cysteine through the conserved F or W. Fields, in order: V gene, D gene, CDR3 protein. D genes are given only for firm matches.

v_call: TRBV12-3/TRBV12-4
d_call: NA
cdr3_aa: CASSLGGDLYEQYF

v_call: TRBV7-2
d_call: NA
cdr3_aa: CASSSGFSGNTIYF

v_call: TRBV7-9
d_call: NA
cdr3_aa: CASSQWGATNEKLFF

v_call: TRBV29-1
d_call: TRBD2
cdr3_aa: CSVSGASDNEQFF

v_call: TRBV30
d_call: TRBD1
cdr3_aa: CAGQGAGTEAFF

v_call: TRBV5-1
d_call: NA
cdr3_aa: CASRTRENTEAFF

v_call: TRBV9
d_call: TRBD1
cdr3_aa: CASSGSYGTGVYNEQFF

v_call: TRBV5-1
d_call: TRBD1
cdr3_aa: CASRRGGTGVAEQYF

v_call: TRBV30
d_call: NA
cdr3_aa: CAWSGQTDTQYF

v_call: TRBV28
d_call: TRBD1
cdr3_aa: CASSLQGADTQYF

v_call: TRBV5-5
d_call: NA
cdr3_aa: CASSGDTQRGTYTQYF

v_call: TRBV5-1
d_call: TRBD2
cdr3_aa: CASSSSGGTDTQYF

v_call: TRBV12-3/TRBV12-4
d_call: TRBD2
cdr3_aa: CASKLLAGAYNEQFF

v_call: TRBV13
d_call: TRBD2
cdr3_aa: CASSSGLAGPRSGEQYF

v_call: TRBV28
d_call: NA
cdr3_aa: CASSLTDMVAGYTF

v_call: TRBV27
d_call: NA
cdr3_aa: CASAPRERGTEAFF

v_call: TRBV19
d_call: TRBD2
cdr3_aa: CASSPKGGGVYNEQFF

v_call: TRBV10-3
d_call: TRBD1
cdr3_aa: CAISDTDRGTEAFF

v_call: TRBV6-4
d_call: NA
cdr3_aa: CASRQGGGDTQYF

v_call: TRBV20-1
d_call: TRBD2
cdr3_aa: CSATRLAGRTDTQYF

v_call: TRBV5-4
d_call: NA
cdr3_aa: CASSSGLQETQYF

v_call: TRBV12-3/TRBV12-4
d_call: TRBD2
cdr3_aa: CASSTSGSRGNEQFF

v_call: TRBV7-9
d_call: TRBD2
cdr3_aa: CASSYRLAGEETQYF

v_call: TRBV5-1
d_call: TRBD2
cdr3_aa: CASSLVVAGLDTQYF

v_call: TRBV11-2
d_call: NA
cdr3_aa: CASSLGTYNEQFF

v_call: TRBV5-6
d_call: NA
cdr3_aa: CASSPGPPIDTQYF

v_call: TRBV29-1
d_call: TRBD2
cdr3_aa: CSVGSSGATFGEQFF

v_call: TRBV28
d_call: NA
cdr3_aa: CASSPPYGTASDEHF

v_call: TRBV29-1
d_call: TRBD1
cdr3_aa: CSAARDRTSSTDTQYF

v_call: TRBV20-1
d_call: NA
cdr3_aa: CSAGVGTTHGYTF

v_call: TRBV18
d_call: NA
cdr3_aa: CASSPPSADTQYF

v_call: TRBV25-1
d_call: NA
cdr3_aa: CASRGGDQPQHF

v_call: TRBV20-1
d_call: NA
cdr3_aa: CSARVPGQREQYF

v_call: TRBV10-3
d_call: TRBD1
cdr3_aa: CAISGQGSYEQYF

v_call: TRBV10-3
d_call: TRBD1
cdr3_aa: CAISDRAGGSSNQPQHF

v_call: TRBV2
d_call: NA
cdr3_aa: CASQGGTAYEQYF

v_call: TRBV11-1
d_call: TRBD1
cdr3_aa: CASSSRQGVGYTF

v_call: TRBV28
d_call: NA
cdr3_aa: CASSIFAEGVHF

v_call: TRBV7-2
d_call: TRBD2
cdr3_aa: CATTTSGGIDTQYF

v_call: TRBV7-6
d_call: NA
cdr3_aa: CASSLVERGPIF

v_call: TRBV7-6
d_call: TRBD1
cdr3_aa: CASSLAHDRVKYEQYF

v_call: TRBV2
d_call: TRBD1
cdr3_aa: CASRGTGGKVDTQYF

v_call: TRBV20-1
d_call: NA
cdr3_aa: CSAREGASTDTQYF

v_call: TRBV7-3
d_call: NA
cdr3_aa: CASRLGINNEQFF

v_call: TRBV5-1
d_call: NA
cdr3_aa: CASSLAVYYEQYF

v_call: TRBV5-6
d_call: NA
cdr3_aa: CASSFQGRETGELFF

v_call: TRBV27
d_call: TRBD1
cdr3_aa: CASSSWTGVGSGNTIYF

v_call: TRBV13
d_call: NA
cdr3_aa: CASSPAGSGETQYF

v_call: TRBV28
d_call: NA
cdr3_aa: CASTIVGGTEPQHF

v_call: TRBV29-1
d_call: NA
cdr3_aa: CSGTPTDTQYF

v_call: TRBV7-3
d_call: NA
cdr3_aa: CASSLSSSRVDQYF

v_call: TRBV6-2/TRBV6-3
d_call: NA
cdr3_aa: CASKVPQETQYF

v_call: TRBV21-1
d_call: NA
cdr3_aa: CASMTDRINEKLFF

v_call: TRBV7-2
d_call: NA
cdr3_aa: CASSLSPHRASKTQYF